A single sample is the source of the 30 T cell receptor beta chains below, sequenced in a study of T-cell memory formation after mild COVID-19. TCRdb ran MiXCR on the 5' RACE reads and lists one entry per CDR3 protein. This sample has 400,000 or so distinct CDR3 sequences, with around 19% found just once. Sequenced input: PBMCs or a T cell subset sorted from them (not recorded which). These receptors were collected from an adult woman who had mild COVID-19 (a few samples of this study predate the infection). Cell type and time point are not known.

The V gene is TRBV5-1, the J gene TRBJ1-1; D is unclear. V shed 0 bases and J shed 3 bases, with 9 bases lying between them. CDR3 size: 14 residues. Germline V lookup: CDR1 SGHRS, CDR2 YFSETQ. CDR3 sequence reads: CASSLDTGYTEAFF. The CDR3 region has the DNA TGCGCCAGCAGCTTGGATACGGGGTACACTGAAGCTTTCTTT. Variable domain in full (rest from reference TRBV5-1 and TRBJ1-1): KAGVTQTPRYLIKTRGQQVTLSCSPISGHRSVSWYQQTPGQGLQFLFEYFSETQRNKGNFPGRFSGRQFSNSRSEMNVSTLELGDSALYLCASSLDTGYTEAFFGQGTRLTVV.

V is TRBV20-1 and J is TRBJ2-2; 8 bases are a match to TRBD2. This CDR3 spans 15 amino acids. V trimming: 2 bases; J trimming: 1 base; junction bases outside the gene matches: 3. Germline V gene lookup returns CDR1 DFQATT and CDR2 SNEGSKA (reference sequence). CDR3 protein: CSARLRGGNTGELFF. Here the CDR3 DNA reads TGCAGTGCTAGACTTCGGGGGGGGAACACCGGGGAGCTGTTTTTT.

This sequence joins TRBV7-9 and TRBJ2-5, with 9 bases lining up with TRBD2. J was trimmed by 5 bases and V by 5 bases; bases with no gene match: 9. The CDR3 totals 15 residues. Germline V CDR1 and CDR2: SEHNR, FQNEAQ (reference sequence). This CDR3 is CASSQEREAWETQYF. The CDR3 nucleotides read TGTGCCAGCAGCCAAGAGCGGGAGGCGTGGGAGACCCAGTACTTC.

V and J are TRBV6-6 and TRBJ1-5, with TRBD1 as a possible D gene (5 bases). V was cut by 7 bases and J by 1 base, with 17 bases left in between. Germline CDR1 is MNHNY and CDR2 is SVGAGI (reference sequence). The CDR3 spans 16 residues. This CDR3 reads CASTVKGEGSNQPQHF. The CDR3 nucleotides read TGTGCCAGCACAGTGAAAGGGGAAGGGAGCAATCAGCCCCAGCATTTT.

V usage is TRBV24-1 and J usage is TRBJ2-2, with a tentative D call TRBD2 (6 bases). Trimming removed 2 bases from V and 3 bases from J, with 6 bases in between. Germline-derived CDR1 and CDR2 are KGHDR and SFDVKD. The CDR3 runs 14 residues. The CDR3 spells CATSDWGDTGELFF. The CDR3 bases are TGTGCCACCAGTGATTGGGGGGACACCGGGGAGCTGTTTTTT.

In this sample, this clonotype turned up a few times. This chain uses TRBV14 with TRBJ2-3; TRBD2 matches 8 bases. V trimming: 5 bases; J trimming: 2 bases; junction bases outside the gene matches: 9. Germline V lookup: CDR1 SGHDN, CDR2 FVKESK. The CDR3 has 16 residues. CDR3 sequence reads: CASSSRGGTFTDTQYF. In DNA form, the CDR3 reads TGTGCCAGCAGCTCACGGGGGGGAACTTTCACAGATACGCAGTATTTT.

In its sample, this clonotype was seen a few times. The chain employs TRBV21-1 and TRBJ2-3; no check of the table's D call, TRBD2, against the DNA was made. TRBV21-1 is labeled a pseudogene. The CDR3 covers 18 residues. The CDR3 DNA reads TGTGCCAGCAGCAAAGTCAATCCGGCCCACGCCTGCACAGATACGCAGTATTTT. This sequence encodes CASSKVNPAHACTDTQYF.

V is TRBV12-3 or TRBV12-4 and J is TRBJ1-2, with a weak D call TRBD1 (6 bases). Trimming took off 5 bases at V and 7 bases at J, with 14 bases between the two ends. The CDR3 contains 13 residues. The CDR3 sequence: CASSPPNRAGYTF. In DNA, the CDR3 is TGTGCCAGCAGTCCACCAAACAGGGCTGGCTACACCTTC.

V and J are TRBV27 and TRBJ1-1, with 8 bases fitting TRBD1. The length of the CDR3 is 16 residues. The junction had 4 bases not matched to a gene; V was cut back by 0 bases and J by 1 base. Germline V gene lookup returns CDR1 MNHEY and CDR2 SMNVEV (reference sequence). The CDR3: CASSLSGQGPNTEAFF. CDR3 coding DNA: TGTGCCAGCAGTTTATCTGGACAGGGACCGAACACTGAAGCTTTCTTT.

The chain is built from TRBV24-1 and TRBJ2-1; D not resolved. The CDR3 has 14 residues. CDR1 KGHDR and CDR2 SFDVKD come from the germline V gene. Trimming cost V 3 bases and J 4 bases, with 9 bases left between them. The CDR3 sequence is CATSDRPDYNEQFF. Written as DNA, the CDR3 is TGTGCCACCAGTGATAGGCCAGATTACAATGAGCAGTTCTTC.

The CDR3: CASSPLRQNTEAFF. The CDR3 bases are TGTGCCAGCAGCCCCCTCCGACAGAACACTGAAGCTTTCTTT. The chain couples TRBV3-1 to TRBJ1-1; D uncertain. Between the trimmed V and J ends, which lost 4 bases and 1 base, there was a span of 10 bases. This CDR3 region has 14 residues. CDR1 is LGHDT, CDR2 YNNKEL, per germline (reference sequence). Full variable domain (outside the CDR3, taken from reference TRBV3-1 and TRBJ1-1): DTAVSQTPKYLVTQMGNDKSIKCEQNLGHDTMYWYKQDSKKFLKIMFSYNNKELIINETVPNRFSPKSPDKAHLNLHINSLELGDSAVYFCASSPLRQNTEAFFGQGTRLTVV.

The DNA of the CDR3 is TGCGCCAGCAGCTTATTAGCCTCGGTGAGCTCTACGGATACGCAGTATTTT. Translation: CASSLLASVSSTDTQYF. This chain uses TRBV5-1 with TRBJ2-3; D is unresolved. V lost 2 bases and J lost 6, with 22 bases in between. There are 17 residues in the CDR3. Germline lookup yields CDR1 SGHRS and CDR2 YFSETQ.

V is TRBV6-6 and J is TRBJ1-1, with TRBD1 as a possible D gene (6 bases). Germline assignment: CDR1 MNHNY and CDR2 SVGAGI (reference sequence). This CDR3 comprises 17 residues. V lost 4 bases and J 3 bases, leaving 21 bases between the germline ends. Written as DNA, the CDR3 is TGTGCCAGCAGTTCTCACGACTCGTGGGGGGCGGACACTGAAGCTTTCTTT. Translation: CASSSHDSWGADTEAFF.

The chain joins TRBV4-1 to TRBJ1-4, with D uncertain. V lost 3 bases to trimming and J lost 5 bases, with 16 bases between them. This CDR3 has 16 amino acids. CDR1 and CDR2 from the germline V gene are MGHRA and YSYEKL. The CDR3 sequence is CASSQAVLETNEKLFF. In DNA, the CDR3 is TGCGCCAGCAGCCAGGCAGTTTTGGAAACGAATGAAAAACTGTTTTTT.

This clonotype showed up many times. The J gene is TRBJ2-3, the V gene TRBV20-1, with 9 bases aligning to TRBD2. The CDR3 loop spans 14 amino acids. J gave up 10 bases and V 0 bases, and 8 bases lay outside the gene matches. The germline CDR1 and CDR2 sequences are DFQATT and SNEGSKA (reference sequence). CDR3 amino acids: CSARDTLAGIAQYF. The CDR3 DNA sequence: TGCAGTGCTAGAGATACCCTAGCGGGAATTGCGCAGTATTTT.

V is TRBV6-2 or TRBV6-3 and J is TRBJ1-4; no clear D gene. V was cut by 1 base and J by 5 bases, with 11 bases left in between. There are 15 residues in the CDR3. The germline V gene has CDR1 MNHEY and CDR2 SVGEGT. CDR3 in DNA: TGTGCCAGCAGTTACTTTGACCGACCAAATGAAAAACTGTTTTTT. The encoded protein is CASSYFDRPNEKLFF.

J is TRBJ2-5 and V is TRBV7-6; possibly TRBD1 for D (5 bases). Trimming shortened V by 1 base and J by 7 bases, and 7 bases separated the two germline ends. Germline CDR1 and CDR2: SGHVS and FNYEAQ. This CDR3 is 12 amino acids long. CDR3 loop: CASSLEGVTQYF. The CDR3 nucleotides are TGTGCCAGCAGCTTAGAAGGGGTGACCCAGTACTTC. Complete variable domain (other parts from reference TRBV7-6 and TRBJ2-5): GAGVSQSPRYKVTKRGQDVALRCDPISGHVSLYWYRQALGQGPEFLTYFNYEAQQDKSGLPNDRFSAERPEGSISTLTIQRTEQRDSAMYRCASSLEGVTQYFGPGTRLLVL.

The chain joins TRBV15 to TRBJ1-5; 7 positions match TRBD1. CDR1 is LNHNV and CDR2 is YYDKDF in the germline V gene (reference sequence). The CDR3 totals 17 residues. V trimming: 0 bases; J trimming: 4 bases; junction bases outside the gene matches: 9. CDR3 DNA sequence: TGTGCCACCAGCAGAGATCCCCGGGACAGCTCGAATCAGCCCCAGCATTTT. As protein: CATSRDPRDSSNQPQHF.

This clonotype was observed a few times. This chain links TRBV6-5 with TRBJ1-1; D is unresolved. Trimming removed 5 bases at V and 4 bases at J, with 23 bases between. This CDR3 contains 17 residues. From germline, CDR1 is MNHEY and CDR2 SVGAGI. CDR3 coding DNA: TGTGCCAGCAGTCATTTCTACCCAGGAGAGGCAAGCACTGAAGCTTTCTTT. Protein sequence: CASSHFYPGEASTEAFF.

J is TRBJ2-5 and V is TRBV2, with TRBD2 identical over 7 bases. CDR1 and CDR2 from the germline V gene are SNHLY and FYNNEI. J was trimmed by 3 bases and V by 6 bases; bases with no gene match: 7. This CDR3 comprises 14 residues. CDR3 sequence (DNA): TGTGCCAGCAGAAAAGGACTAGGAAAAGAGACCCAGTACTTC. Translation gives CASRKGLGKETQYF.

The V call is TRBV2, the J call TRBJ1-1; the D is unclear. This CDR3 comprises 14 residues. Trimming took 4 bases from V and 1 from J, leaving 10 bases between them. Germline-derived CDR1 and CDR2 are SNHLY and FYNNEI. Written as DNA, the CDR3 is TGTGCCAGCAGTGTACGACTATCGAACACTGAAGCTTTCTTT. Protein: CASSVRLSNTEAFF.

This clonotype was recorded a few times. The chain employs TRBV7-8 and TRBJ2-1; 11 bases are shared with TRBD2. There are 16 residues in the CDR3. V shed 1 base and J 4 bases; nucleotides not matched to a gene: 3. From germline, CDR1 is SGHVS and CDR2 FQNEAQ. DNA of the CDR3: TGTGCCAGCAGCTTAGAGGGGACTAGCGGATACAATGAGCAGTTCTTC. Protein sequence: CASSLEGTSGYNEQFF.

The V call is TRBV12-3 or TRBV12-4, the J call TRBJ1-3, with D tentatively TRBD1 (6 bases). This CDR3 has 16 amino acids. The germline V and J ends were trimmed by 6 bases and 0 bases, with 15 bases remaining between them. The CDR3 protein is CASRPWGANSGNTIYF. DNA for the CDR3: TGTGCCAGCAGGCCTTGGGGGGCAAACTCTGGAAACACCATATATTTT.

This clonotype has just a few counts. The chain uses TRBV12-3 or TRBV12-4 and TRBJ2-7, with no clear D. The CDR3 has 16 residues. The germline V and J ends were trimmed by 3 bases and 3 bases, with 18 bases remaining between them. DNA for the CDR3: TGTGCCAGCAGTTTTAGTGGCAGTCCCCACTTCTACGAGCAGTACTTC. Translation gives CASSFSGSPHFYEQYF.

This clonotype was counted ten times or more. V is TRBV6-2 or TRBV6-3 and J is TRBJ2-3; D call uncertain. Germline V lookup: CDR1 MNHEY, CDR2 SVGEGT. The germline V and J ends were trimmed by 2 bases and 6 bases, with 18 bases remaining between them. This CDR3 is 16 amino acids long. This CDR3 is CASSYRARLYADTQYF. The CDR3 nucleotides are TGTGCCAGCAGTTACCGAGCCAGGCTATACGCCGATACGCAGTATTTT.

The chain recombines TRBV12-3 or TRBV12-4 with TRBJ1-5; D remains ambiguous. The CDR3 has 15 amino acids. The germline V and J ends were trimmed by 6 bases and 0 bases, with 12 bases remaining between them. The CDR3 sequence: CASSGEGISNQPQHF. In DNA, the CDR3 is TGTGCCAGCAGCGGAGAGGGTATTAGCAATCAGCCCCAGCATTTT.

The rearrangement uses TRBV27 and TRBJ2-5, with TRBD2 matching 10 bases. The CDR3 extends over 16 amino acids. Per the germline V gene, CDR1 is MNHEY and CDR2 is SMNVEV (reference sequence). With V trimmed by 8 bases and J by 3 bases, 12 bases remained unmatched. The CDR3 sequence is CASSTFSGRMEETQYF. CDR3 nucleotide sequence: TGTGCCAGCTCCACGTTTAGCGGGAGGATGGAAGAGACCCAGTACTTC.

This clonotype was seen many times. This sequence joins TRBV4-2 and TRBJ2-5; TRBD1 or TRBD2 may be the D gene (5 bases each). V lost 1 base to trimming and J lost 1 base, with 13 bases between them. The CDR3 has 16 amino acids. CDR1 is LGHNA, CDR2 YNFKEQ, per germline. Here the CDR3 reads CASSQGGGRVQETQYF. The CDR3 DNA sequence: TGTGCCAGCAGCCAAGGGGGCGGGCGGGTCCAAGAGACCCAGTACTTC.

In its sample, this clonotype was seen a few times. V usage is TRBV9 and J usage is TRBJ2-5; TRBD1 aligns across 11 bases. Germline V CDR1 and CDR2: SGDLS, YYNGEE. V lost 4 bases to trimming and J lost 2 bases; unmatched junction nucleotides: 7. This CDR3 is built from 16 residues. The CDR3 sequence is CASSIRTGGLQETQYF. Written as DNA, the CDR3 is TGTGCCAGCAGCATAAGGACAGGGGGCCTACAAGAGACCCAGTACTTC. Together with reference TRBV9 and TRBJ2-5, the CDR3 gives the full variable domain: DSGVTQTPKHLITATGQRVTLRCSPRSGDLSVYWYQQSLDQGLQFLIQYYNGEERAKGNILERFSAQQFPDLHSELNLSSLELGDSALYFCASSIRTGGLQETQYFGPGTRLLVL.

This clonotype was seen a handful of times. V is TRBV12-3 or TRBV12-4 and J is TRBJ2-5; D uncertain. The CDR3 length is 13 residues. V gave up 6 bases and J gave up 4 bases, with 12 bases separating them. In DNA form, the CDR3 reads TGTGCCAGCAGCTATAGCAGTGTAGAGACCCAGTACTTC. Protein sequence: CASSYSSVETQYF.